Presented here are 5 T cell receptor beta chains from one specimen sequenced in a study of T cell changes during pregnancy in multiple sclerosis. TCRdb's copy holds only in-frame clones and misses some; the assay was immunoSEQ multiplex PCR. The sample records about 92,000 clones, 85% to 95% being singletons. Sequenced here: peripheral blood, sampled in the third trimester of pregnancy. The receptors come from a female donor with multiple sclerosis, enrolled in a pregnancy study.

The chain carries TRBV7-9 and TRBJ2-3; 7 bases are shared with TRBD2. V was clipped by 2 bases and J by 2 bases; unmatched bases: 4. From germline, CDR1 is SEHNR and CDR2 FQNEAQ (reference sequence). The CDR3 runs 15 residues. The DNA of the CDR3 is TGTGCCAGCAGCTTACCGGGGACTACCACAGATACGCAGTATTTT. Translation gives CASSLPGTTTDTQYF.

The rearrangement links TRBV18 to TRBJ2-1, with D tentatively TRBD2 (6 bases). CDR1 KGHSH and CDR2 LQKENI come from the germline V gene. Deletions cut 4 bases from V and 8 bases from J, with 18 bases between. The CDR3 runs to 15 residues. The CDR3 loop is CASSLLGGALDEQFF. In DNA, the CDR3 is TGTGCCAGCTCACTGTTAGGAGGGGCTCTGGATGAGCAGTTCTTC.

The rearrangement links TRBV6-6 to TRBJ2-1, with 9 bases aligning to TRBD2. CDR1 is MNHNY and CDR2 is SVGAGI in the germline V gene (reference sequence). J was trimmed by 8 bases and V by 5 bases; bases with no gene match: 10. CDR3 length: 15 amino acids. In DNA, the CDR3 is TGTGCCAGCAGTACTCGTGGCGGGAGGGCCTATGAGCAGTTCTTC. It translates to CASSTRGGRAYEQFF.

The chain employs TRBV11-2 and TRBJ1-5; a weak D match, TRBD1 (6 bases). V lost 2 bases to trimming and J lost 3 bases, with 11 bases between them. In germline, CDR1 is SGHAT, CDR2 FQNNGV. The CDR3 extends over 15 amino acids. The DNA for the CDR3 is TGTGCCAGCAGCTTAAATGGACAGATCAATCAGCCCCAGCATTTT. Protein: CASSLNGQINQPQHF. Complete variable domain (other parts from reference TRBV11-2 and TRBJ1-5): EAGVAQSPRYKIIEKRQSVAFWCNPISGHATLYWYQQILGQGPKLLIQFQNNGVVDDSQLPKDRFSAERLKGVDSTLKIQPAKLEDSAVYLCASSLNGQINQPQHFGDGTRLSIL.

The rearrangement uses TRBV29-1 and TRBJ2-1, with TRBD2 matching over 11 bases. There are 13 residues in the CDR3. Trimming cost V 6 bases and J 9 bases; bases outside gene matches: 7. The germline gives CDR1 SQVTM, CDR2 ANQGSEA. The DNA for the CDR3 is TGCAGCGTGACTAGCGGGGAGCTCGGTGAGCAGTTCTTC. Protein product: CSVTSGELGEQFF.